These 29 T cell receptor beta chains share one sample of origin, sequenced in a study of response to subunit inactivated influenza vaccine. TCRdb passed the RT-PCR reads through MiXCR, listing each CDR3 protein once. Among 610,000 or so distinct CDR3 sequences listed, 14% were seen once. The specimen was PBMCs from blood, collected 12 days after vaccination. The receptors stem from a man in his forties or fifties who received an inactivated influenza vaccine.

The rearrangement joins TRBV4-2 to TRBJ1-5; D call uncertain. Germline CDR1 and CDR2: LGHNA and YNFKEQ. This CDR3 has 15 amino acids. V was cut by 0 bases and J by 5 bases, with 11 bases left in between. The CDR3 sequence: CASSQEGPGHQPQHF. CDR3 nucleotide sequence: TGTGCCAGCAGCCAAGAAGGTCCAGGCCATCAGCCCCAGCATTTT.

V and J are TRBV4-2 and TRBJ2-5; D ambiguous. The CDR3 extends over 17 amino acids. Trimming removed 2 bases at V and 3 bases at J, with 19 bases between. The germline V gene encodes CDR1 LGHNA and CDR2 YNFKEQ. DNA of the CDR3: TGTGCCAGCAGCCAAAATTTCCCAGATAGGACCGAAGAGACCCAGTACTTC. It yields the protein CASSQNFPDRTEETQYF.

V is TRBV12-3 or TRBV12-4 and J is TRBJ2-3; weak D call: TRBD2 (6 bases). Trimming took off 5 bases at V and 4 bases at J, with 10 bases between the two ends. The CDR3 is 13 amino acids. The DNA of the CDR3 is TGTGCCAGCAGTCCTGGGGGGTCAGATACGCAGTATTTT. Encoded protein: CASSPGGSDTQYF.

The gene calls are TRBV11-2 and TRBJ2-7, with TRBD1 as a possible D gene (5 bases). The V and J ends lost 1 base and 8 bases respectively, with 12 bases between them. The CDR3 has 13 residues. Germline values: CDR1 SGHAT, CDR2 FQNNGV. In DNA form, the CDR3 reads TGTGCCAGCAGCTTAGCCCCAGGGTCGCAGCAGTACTTC. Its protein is CASSLAPGSQQYF.

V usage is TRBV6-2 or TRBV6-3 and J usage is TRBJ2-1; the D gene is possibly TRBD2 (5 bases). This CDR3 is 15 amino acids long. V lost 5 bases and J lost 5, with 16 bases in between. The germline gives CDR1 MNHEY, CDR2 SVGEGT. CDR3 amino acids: CASSLLAGLHNEQFF. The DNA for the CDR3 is TGTGCCAGCAGTCTATTGGCGGGTCTACACAATGAGCAGTTCTTC.

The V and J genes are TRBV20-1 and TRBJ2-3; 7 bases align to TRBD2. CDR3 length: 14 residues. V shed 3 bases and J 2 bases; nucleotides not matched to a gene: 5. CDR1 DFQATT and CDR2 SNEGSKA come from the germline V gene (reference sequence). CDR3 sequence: CSARGDYHTDTQYF. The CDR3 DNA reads TGCAGTGCTAGGGGGGACTATCACACAGATACGCAGTATTTT.

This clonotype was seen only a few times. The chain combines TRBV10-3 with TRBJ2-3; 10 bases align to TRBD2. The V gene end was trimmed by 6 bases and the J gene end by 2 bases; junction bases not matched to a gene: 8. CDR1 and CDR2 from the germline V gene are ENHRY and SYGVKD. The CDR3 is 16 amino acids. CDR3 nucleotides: TGTGCCATCAGATCCGGGACTAGCGTAGTCACAGATACGCAGTATTTT. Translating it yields CAIRSGTSVVTDTQYF.

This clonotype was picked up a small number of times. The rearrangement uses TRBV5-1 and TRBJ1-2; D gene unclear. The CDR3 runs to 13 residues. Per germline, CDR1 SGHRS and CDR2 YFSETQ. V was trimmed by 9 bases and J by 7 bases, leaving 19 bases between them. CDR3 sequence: CATSHGQSGGYTF. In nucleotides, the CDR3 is TGCGCCACCTCCCACGGGCAGTCTGGTGGCTACACCTTC.

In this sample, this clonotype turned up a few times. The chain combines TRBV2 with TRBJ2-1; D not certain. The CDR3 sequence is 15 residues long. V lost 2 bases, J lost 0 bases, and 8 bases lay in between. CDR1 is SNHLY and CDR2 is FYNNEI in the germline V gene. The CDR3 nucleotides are TGTGCCAGCAGTGAATGGGCTAGCTCCTACAATGAGCAGTTCTTC. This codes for CASSEWASSYNEQFF.

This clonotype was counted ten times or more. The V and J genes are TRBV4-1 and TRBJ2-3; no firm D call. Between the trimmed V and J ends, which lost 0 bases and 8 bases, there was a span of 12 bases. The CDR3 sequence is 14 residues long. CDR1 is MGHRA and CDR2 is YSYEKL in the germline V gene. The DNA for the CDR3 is TGCGCCAGCAGCCAAGATGGTAGGCGCGGTACGCAGTATTTT. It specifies CASSQDGRRGTQYF.

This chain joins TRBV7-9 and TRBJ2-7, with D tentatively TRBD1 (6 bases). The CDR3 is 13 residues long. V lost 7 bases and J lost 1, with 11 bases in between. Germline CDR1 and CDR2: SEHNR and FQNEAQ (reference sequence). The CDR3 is CASKAGASYEQYF. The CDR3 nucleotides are TGTGCCAGCAAAGCAGGGGCTTCCTACGAGCAGTACTTC.

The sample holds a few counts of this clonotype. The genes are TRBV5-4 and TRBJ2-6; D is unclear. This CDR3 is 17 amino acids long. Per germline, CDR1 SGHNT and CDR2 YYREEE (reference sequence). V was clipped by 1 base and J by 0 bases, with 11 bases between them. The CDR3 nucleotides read TGTGCCAGCAGCTTGTACAGTTTATTCTCTGGGGCCAACGTCCTGACTTTC. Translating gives CASSLYSLFSGANVLTF.

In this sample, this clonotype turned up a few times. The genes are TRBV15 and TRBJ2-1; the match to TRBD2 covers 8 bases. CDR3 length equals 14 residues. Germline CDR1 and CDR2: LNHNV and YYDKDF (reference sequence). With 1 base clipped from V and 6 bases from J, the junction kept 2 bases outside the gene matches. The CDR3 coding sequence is TGTGCCACCAGCAGAGTGAGCGGGAGCAATGAGCAGTTCTTC. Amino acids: CATSRVSGSNEQFF.

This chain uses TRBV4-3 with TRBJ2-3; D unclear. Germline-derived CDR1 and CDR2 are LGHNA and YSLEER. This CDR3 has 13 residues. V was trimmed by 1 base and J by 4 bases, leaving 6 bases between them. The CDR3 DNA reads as TGCGCCAGCAGCCAAGTGCGGTCAGATACGCAGTATTTT. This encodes CASSQVRSDTQYF.

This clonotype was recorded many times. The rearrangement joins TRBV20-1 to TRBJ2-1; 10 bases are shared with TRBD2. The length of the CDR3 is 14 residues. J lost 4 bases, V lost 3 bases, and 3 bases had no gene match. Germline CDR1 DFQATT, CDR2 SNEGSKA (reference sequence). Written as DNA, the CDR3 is TGCAGTGCTAGTAAGCGGGAGGGATACAATGAGCAGTTCTTC. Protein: CSASKREGYNEQFF.

The CDR3 reads CASSQGWKGYEQYF. CDR3 sequence (DNA): TGTGCCAGCAGTCAAGGCTGGAAGGGCTACGAGCAGTACTTC. The J gene is TRBJ2-7, the V gene TRBV6-2 or TRBV6-3; D gene uncertain. From germline, CDR1 is MNHEY and CDR2 SVGEGT. V lost 5 bases to trimming and J lost 3 bases, with 14 bases between them. CDR3 length: 14 amino acids.

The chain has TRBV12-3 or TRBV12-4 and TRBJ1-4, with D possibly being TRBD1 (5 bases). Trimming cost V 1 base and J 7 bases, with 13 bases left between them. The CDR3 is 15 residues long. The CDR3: CASSLGGVGTEKLFF. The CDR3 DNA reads TGTGCCAGCAGTTTAGGTGGGGTCGGGACTGAAAAACTGTTTTTT.

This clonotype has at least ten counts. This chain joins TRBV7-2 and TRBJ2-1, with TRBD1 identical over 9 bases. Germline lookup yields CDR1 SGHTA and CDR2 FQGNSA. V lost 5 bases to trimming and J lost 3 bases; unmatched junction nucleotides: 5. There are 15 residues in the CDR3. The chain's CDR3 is CASSLDRGVYNEQFF. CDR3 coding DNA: TGTGCCAGCAGCCTGGACAGGGGTGTCTACAATGAGCAGTTCTTC.

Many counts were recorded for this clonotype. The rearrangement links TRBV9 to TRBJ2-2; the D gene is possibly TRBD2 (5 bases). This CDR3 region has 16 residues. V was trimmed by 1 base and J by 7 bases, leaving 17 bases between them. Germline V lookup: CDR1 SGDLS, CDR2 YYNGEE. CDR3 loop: CASSVSNGVSIGELFF. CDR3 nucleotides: TGTGCCAGCAGCGTATCTAACGGGGTCTCCATCGGGGAGCTGTTTTTT.

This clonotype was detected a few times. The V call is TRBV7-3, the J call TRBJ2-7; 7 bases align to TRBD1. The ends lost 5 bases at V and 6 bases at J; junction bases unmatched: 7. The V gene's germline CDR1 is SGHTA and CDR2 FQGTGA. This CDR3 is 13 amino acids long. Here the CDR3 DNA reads TGTGCCAGCAGCGAAACAGGGGTGGGCGAGCAGTACTTC. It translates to CASSETGVGEQYF.

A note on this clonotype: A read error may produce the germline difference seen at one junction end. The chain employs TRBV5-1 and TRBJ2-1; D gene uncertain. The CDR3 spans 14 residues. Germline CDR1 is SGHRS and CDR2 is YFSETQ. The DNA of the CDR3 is TGCGCCAGCAGTTTTTACCCCTCCTCCAATGAGCAGTTCTTC. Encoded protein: CASSFYPSSNEQFF.

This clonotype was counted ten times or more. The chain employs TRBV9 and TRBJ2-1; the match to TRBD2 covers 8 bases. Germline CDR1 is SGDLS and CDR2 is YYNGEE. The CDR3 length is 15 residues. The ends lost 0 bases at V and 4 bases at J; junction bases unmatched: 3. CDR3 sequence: CASSVAGGKYNEQFF. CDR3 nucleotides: TGTGCCAGCAGCGTAGCGGGAGGGAAGTACAATGAGCAGTTCTTC.

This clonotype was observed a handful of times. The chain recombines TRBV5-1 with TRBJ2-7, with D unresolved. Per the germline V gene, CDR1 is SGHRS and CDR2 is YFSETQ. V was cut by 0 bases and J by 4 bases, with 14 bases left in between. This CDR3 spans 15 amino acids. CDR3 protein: CASSLVLDSTYEQYF. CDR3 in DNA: TGCGCCAGCAGCTTGGTGTTGGATTCGACTTACGAGCAGTACTTC. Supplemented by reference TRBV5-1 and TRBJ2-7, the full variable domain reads KAGVTQTPRYLIKTRGQQVTLSCSPISGHRSVSWYQQTPGQGLQFLFEYFSETQRNKGNFPGRFSGRQFSNSRSEMNVSTLELGDSALYLCASSLVLDSTYEQYFGPGTRLTVT.

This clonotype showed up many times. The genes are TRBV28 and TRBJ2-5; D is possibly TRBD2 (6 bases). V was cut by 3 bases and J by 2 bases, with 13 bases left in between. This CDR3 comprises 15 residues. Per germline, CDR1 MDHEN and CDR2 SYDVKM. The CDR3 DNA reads TGTGCCAGCAGTTTTAAGGGAGGTTGGCAAGAGACCCAGTACTTC. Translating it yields CASSFKGGWQETQYF.

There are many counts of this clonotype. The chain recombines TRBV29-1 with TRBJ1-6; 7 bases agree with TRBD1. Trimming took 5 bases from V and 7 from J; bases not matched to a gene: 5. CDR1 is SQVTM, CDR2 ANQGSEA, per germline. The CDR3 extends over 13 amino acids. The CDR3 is CSVQGTENSPLHF. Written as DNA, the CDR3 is TGCAGCGTTCAGGGGACAGAGAATTCACCCCTCCACTTT. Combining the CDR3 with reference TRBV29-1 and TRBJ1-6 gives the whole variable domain SAVISQKPSRDICQRGTSLTIQCQVDSQVTMMFWYRQQPGQSLTLIATANQGSEATYESGFVIDKFPISRPNLTFSTLTVSNMSPEDSSIYLCSVQGTENSPLHFGNGTRLTVT.

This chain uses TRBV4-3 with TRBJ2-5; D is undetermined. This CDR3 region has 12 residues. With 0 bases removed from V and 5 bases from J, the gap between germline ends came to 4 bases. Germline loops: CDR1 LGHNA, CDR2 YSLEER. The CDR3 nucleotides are TGCGCCAGCAGCCAAGAACCCGAGACCCAGTACTTC. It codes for CASSQEPETQYF.

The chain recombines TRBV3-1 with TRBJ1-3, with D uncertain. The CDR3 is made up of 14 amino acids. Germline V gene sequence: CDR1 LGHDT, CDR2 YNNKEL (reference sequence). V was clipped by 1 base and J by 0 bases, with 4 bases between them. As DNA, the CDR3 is TGTGCCAGCAGCCAAGTATACTCTGGAAACACCATATATTTT. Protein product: CASSQVYSGNTIYF.

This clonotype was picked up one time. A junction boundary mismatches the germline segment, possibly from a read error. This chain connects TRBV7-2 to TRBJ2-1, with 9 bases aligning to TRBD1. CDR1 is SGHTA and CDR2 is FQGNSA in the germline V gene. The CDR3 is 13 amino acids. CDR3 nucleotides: TGTGCCAGCAGCTACACTCCGGGACAGGGAGGGGTCTTC. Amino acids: CASSYTPGQGGVF.

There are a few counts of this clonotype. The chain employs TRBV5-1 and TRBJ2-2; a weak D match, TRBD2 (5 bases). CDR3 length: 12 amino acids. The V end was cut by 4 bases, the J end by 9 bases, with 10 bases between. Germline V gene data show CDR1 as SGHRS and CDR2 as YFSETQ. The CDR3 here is CASSLGSRELFF. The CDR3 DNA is TGCGCCAGCAGCCTGGGGAGCCGGGAGCTGTTTTTT.